This TCR beta chain was sequenced during a study of Ad26.COV2.S vaccination and SARS-CoV-2 variants. Some clones are missing from TCRdb's copy, which holds only in-frame ones; the method was immunoSEQ multiplex PCR. The sample contains roughly 400,000 clones, about 88% of which appear only once. V was clipped by 0 bases and J by 3 bases, with 5 bases between them. Germline CDR1 is MNHEY and CDR2 is SVGAGI. The CDR3 spans 13 residues. The treatment: some 20 received Ad26.COV2.S at low or high dose, single or two shots; 5 received placebo; per-sample allocation not given. Specimens were obtained on day 63 following the first vaccine or placebo injection.

This clonotype was obtained from a person aged 18-65 years who received the Ad26.COV2.S COVID-19 vaccine or a placebo. The chain carries TRBV6-5 and TRBJ1-2, with unresolved D. The starting material was peripheral blood, obtained in a trial of Ad26.COV2.S vaccine versus placebo. This CDR3 is CASSYSRDYGYTF. CDR3 in DNA: TGTGCCAGCAGTTACTCGCGCGACTATGGCTACACCTTC.